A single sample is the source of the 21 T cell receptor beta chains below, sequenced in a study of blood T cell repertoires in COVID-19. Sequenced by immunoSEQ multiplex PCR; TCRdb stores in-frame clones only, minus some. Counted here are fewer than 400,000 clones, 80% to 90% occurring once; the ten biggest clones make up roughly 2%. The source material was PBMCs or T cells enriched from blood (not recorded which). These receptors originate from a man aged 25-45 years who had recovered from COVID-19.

CDR3 bases: TGCGCCAGCAGCCTGGCGACAGGGGAGTTAGGCTACACCTTC. Translating gives CASSLATGELGYTF. This chain uses TRBV5-1 with TRBJ1-2; 8 nucleotides align to TRBD1. Germline V gives CDR1 SGHRS, CDR2 YFSETQ. The CDR3 covers 14 residues. With V trimmed by 4 bases and J by 8 bases, 10 bases remained unmatched.

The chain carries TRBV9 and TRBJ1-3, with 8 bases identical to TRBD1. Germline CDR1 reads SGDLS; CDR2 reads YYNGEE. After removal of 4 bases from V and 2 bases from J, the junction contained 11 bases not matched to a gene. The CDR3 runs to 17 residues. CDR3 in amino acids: CASSLPGQGDPGNTIYF. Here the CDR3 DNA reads TGTGCCAGCAGCCTGCCCGGACAGGGAGACCCTGGAAACACCATATATTTT. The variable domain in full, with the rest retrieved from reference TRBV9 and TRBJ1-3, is DSGVTQTPKHLITATGQRVTLRCSPRSGDLSVYWYQQSLDQGLQFLIQYYNGEERAKGNILERFSAQQFPDLHSELNLSSLELGDSALYFCASSLPGQGDPGNTIYFGEGSWLTVV.

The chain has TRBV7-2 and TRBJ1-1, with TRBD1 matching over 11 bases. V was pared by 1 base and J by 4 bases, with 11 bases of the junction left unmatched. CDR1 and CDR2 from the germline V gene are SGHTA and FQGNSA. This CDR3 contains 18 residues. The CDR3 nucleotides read TGTGCCAGCAGCTTAGTACCCCTCGGACAGGGGGCGAGCACTGAAGCTTTCTTT. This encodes CASSLVPLGQGASTEAFF.

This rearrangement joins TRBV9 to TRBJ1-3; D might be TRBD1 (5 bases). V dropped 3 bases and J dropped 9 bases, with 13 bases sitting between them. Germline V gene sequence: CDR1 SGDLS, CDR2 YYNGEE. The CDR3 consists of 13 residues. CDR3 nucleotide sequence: TGTGCCAGCAGCGGCTCAGGGTCCGGCACCATATATTTT. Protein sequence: CASSGSGSGTIYF.

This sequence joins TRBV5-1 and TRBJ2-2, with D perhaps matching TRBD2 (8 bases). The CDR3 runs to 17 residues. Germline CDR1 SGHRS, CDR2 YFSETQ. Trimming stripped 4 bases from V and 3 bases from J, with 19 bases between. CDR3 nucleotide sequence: TGCGCCAGCAGCCTCCGACGGGAGGGGGCGGACACCGGGGAGCTGTTTTTT. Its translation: CASSLRREGADTGELFF.

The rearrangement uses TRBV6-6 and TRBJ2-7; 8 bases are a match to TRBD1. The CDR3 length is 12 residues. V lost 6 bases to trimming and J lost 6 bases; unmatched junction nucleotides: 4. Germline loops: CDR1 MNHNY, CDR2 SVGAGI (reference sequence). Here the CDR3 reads CASSQTGVEQYF. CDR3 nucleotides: TGTGCCAGCAGCCAGACAGGGGTCGAGCAGTACTTC.

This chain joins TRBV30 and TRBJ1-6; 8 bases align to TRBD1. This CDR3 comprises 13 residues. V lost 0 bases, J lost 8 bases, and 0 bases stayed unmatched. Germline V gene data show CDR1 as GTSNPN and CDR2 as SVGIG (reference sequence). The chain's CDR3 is CAWSVQGDSPLHF. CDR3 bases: TGTGCCTGGAGTGTACAGGGGGATTCACCCCTCCACTTT. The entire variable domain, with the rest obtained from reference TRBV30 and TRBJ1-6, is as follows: SQTIHQWPATLVQPVGSPLSLECTVEGTSNPNLYWYRQAAGRGLQLLFYSVGIGQISSEVPQNLSASRPQDRQFILSSKKLLLSDSGFYLCAWSVQGDSPLHFGNGTRLTVT.

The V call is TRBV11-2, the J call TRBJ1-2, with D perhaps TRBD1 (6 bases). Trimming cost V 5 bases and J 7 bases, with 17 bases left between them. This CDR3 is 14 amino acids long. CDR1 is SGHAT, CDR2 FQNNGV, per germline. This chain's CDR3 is CASSPLQGEGGYTF. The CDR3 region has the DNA TGTGCCAGCAGCCCCCTACAGGGTGAGGGTGGCTACACCTTC.

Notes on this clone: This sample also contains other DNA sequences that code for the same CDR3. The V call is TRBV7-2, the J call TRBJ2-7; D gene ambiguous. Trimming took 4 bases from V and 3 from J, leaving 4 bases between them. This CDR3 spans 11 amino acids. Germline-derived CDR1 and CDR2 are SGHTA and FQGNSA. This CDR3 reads CASSSYYEQYF. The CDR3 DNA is TGTGCCAGCAGCTCGTACTACGAGCAGTACTTC. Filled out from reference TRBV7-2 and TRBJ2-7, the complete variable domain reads GAGVSQSPSNKVTEKGKDVELRCDPISGHTALYWYRQSLGQGLEFLIYFQGNSAPDKSGLPSDRFSAERTGGSVSTLTIQRTQQEDSAVYLCASSSYYEQYFGPGTRLTVT.

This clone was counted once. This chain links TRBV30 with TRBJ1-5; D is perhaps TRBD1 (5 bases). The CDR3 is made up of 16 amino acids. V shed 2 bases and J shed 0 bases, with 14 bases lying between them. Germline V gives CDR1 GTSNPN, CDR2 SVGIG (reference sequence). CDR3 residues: CAWSTLGRASNQPQHF. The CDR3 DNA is TGTGCCTGGAGTACTCTTGGCAGGGCTAGCAATCAGCCCCAGCATTTT.

CDR3 coding DNA: TGTGCCAGCAGCCTCGAGGGAGGGGCTGGGAAGACCCAGTACTTC. This codes for CASSLEGGAGKTQYF. The V gene is TRBV7-2, the J gene TRBJ2-5, with 7 bases fitting TRBD2. J gave up 6 bases and V 5 bases, and 12 bases lay outside the gene matches. Germline V gene data show CDR1 as SGHTA and CDR2 as FQGNSA. CDR3 length: 15 amino acids.

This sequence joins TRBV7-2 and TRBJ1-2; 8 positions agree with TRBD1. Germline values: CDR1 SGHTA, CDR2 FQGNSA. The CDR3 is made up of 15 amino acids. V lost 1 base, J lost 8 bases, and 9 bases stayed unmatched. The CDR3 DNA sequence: TGTGCCAGCAGCTTAGTGGGAACAGGGGGATCGGGCTACACCTTC. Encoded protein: CASSLVGTGGSGYTF.

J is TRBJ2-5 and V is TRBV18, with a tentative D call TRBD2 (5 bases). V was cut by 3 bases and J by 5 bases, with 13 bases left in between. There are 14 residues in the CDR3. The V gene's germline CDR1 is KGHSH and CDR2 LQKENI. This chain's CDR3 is CASSPRTGSETQYF. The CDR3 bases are TGTGCCAGCTCACCTAGGACTGGATCGGAGACCCAGTACTTC.

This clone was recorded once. For the CDR3, the DNA is TGTGCCAGCAGGGACAGGGCGAACACCGGGGAGCTGTTTTTT. Residues: CASRDRANTGELFF. The rearrangement links TRBV5-8 to TRBJ2-2, with TRBD1 identical over 8 bases. Germline V gene sequence: CDR1 SGHTS, CDR2 YDEGEE. The CDR3 is 14 residues long. Trimming at V came to 5 bases and at J to 0 bases, leaving 0 bases not matched to a gene.

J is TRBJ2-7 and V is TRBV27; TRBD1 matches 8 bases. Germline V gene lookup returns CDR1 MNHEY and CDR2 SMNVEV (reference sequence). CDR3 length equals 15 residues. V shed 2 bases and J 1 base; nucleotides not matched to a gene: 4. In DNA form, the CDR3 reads TGTGCCAGCAGTTTAACAGGGGGTAAATCCTACGAGCAGTACTTC. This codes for CASSLTGGKSYEQYF.

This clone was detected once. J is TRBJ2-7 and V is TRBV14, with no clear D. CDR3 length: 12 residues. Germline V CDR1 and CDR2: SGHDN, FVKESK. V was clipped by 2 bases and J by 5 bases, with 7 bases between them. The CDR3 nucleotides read TGTGCCAGCAGCCAAAACATTAACGAGCAGTACTTC. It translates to CASSQNINEQYF.

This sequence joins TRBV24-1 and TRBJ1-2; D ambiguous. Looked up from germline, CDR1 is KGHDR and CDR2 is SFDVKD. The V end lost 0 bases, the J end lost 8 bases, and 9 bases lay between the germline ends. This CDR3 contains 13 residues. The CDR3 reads CATSDLSGRGYTF. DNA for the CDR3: TGTGCCACCAGTGATTTGTCTGGGAGGGGCTACACCTTC.

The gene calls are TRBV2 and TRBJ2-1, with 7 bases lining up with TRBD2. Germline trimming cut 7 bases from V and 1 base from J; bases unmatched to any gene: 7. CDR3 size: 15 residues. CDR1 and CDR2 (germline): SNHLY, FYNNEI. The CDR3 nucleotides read TGTGCCAGCACGCCCCGGACTAGTTCCTACAATGAGCAGTTCTTC. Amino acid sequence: CASTPRTSSYNEQFF.

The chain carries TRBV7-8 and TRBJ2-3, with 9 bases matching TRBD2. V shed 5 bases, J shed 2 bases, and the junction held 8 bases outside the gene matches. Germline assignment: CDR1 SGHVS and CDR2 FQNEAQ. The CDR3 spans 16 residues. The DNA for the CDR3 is TGTGCCAGCAGCCGCCCGGGCGGGGGGGCCACAGATACGCAGTATTTT. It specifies CASSRPGGGATDTQYF.

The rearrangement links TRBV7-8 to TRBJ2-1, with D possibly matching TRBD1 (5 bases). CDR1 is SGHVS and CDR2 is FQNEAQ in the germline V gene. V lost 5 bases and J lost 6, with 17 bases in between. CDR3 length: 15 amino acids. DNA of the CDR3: TGTGCCAGCAGCGGAAAGGGGTCCCTACTCAATGAGCAGTTCTTC. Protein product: CASSGKGSLLNEQFF.

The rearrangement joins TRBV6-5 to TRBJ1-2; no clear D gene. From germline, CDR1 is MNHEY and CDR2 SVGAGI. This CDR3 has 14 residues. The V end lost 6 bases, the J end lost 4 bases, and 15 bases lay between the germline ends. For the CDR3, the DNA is TGTGCCAGCAGCTCTCCCGGGGTGATCTATGGCTACACCTTC. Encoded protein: CASSSPGVIYGYTF.